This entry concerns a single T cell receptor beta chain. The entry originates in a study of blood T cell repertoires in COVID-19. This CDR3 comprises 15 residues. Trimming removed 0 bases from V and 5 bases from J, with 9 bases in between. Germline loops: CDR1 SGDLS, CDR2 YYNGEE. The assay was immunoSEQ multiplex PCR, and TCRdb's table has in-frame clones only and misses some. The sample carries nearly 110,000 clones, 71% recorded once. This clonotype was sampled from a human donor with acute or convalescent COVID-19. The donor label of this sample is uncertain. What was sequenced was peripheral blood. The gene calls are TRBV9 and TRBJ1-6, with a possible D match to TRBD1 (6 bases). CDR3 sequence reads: CASSVGTDNNSPLHF. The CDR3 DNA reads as TGTGCCAGCAGCGTAGGGACAGATAATAATTCACCCCTCCACTTT.